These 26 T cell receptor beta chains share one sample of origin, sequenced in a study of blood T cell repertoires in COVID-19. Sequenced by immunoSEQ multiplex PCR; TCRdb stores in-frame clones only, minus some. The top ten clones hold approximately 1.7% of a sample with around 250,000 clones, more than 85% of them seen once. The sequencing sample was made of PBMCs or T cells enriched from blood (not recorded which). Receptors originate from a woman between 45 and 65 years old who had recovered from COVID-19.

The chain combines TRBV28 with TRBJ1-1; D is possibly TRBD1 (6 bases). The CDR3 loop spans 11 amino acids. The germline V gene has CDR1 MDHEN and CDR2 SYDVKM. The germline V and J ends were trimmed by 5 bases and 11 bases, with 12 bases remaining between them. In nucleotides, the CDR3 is TGTGCCAGCAGTAACAGGGTGGGTGCTTTCTTT. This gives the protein CASSNRVGAFF.

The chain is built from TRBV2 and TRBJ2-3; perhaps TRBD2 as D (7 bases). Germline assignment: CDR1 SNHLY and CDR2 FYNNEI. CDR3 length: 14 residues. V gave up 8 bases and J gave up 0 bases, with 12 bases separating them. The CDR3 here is CASGGGGSTDTQYF. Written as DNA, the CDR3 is TGTGCCAGCGGGGGGGGCGGGAGCACAGATACGCAGTATTTT.

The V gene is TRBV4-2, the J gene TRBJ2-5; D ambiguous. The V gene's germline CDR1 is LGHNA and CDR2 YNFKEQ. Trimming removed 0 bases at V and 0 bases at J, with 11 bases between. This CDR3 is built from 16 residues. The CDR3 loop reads CASSQDGPTDQETQYF. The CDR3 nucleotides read TGTGCCAGCAGCCAAGATGGGCCGACGGACCAAGAGACCCAGTACTTC.

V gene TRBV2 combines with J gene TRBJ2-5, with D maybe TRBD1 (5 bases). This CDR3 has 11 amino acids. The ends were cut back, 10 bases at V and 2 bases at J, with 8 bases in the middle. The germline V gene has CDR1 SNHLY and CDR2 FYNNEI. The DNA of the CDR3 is TGTGCCAAGACAGTACAAGAGACCCAGTACTTC. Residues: CAKTVQETQYF.

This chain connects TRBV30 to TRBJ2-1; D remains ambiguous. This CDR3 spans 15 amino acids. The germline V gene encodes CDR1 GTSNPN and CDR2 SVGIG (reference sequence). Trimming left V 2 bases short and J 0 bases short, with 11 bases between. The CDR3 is CAWSKTSSSYNEQFF. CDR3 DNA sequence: TGTGCCTGGAGTAAGACTTCCAGCTCCTACAATGAGCAGTTCTTC.

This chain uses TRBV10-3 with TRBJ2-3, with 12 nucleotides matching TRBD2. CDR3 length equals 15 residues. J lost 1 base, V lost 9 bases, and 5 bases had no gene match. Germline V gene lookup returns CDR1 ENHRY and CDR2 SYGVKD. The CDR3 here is CAISTSGGRTDTQYF. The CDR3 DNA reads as TGTGCCATATCGACTAGCGGGGGACGCACAGATACGCAGTATTTT.

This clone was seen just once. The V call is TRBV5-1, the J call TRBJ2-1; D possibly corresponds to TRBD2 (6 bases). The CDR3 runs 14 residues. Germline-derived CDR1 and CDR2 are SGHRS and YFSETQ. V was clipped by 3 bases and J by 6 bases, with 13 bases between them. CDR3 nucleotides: TGCGCCAGCAGCTCAGGAGGGAGTATCAATGAGCAGTTCTTC. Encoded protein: CASSSGGSINEQFF.

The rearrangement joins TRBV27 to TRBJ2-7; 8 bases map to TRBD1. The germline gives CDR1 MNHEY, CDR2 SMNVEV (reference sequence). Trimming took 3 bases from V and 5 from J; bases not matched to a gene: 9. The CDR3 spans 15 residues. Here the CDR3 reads CASSLPGTGFDEQYF. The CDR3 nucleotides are TGTGCCAGCAGTTTGCCCGGGACAGGATTCGACGAGCAGTACTTC.

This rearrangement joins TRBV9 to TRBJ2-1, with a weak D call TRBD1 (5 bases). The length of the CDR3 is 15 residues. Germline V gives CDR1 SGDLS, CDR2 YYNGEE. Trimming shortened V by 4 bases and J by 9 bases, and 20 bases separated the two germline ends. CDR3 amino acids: CASSPSWARGSEQFF. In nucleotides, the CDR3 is TGTGCCAGCAGCCCCTCTTGGGCTAGGGGTTCTGAGCAGTTCTTC.

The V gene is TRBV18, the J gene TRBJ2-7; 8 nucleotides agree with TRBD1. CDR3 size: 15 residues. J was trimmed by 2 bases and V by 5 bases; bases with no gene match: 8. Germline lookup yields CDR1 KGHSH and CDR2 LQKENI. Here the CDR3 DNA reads TGTGCCAGCTCAACGGGACAGGAGGGTCCCTACGAGCAGTACTTC. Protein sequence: CASSTGQEGPYEQYF.

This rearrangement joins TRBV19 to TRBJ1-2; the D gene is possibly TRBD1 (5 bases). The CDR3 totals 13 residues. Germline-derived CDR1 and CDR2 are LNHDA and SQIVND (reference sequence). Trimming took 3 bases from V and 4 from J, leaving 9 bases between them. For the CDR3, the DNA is TGTGCCAGTAGTATGGGACTGGGCTATGGCTACACCTTC. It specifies CASSMGLGYGYTF.

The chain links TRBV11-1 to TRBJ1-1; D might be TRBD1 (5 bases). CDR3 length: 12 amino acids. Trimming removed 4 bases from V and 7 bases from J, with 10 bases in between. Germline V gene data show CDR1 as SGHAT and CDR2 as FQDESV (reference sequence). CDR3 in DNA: TGTGCCAGCAGCTCTGACAGAAGTGAAGCTTTCTTT. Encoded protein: CASSSDRSEAFF.

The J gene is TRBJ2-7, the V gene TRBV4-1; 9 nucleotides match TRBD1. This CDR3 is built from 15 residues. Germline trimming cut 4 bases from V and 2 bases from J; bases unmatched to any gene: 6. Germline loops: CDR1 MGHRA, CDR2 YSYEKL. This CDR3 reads CASSPRRDRAYEQYF. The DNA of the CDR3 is TGCGCCAGCAGCCCCCGCCGGGACAGGGCCTACGAGCAGTACTTC.

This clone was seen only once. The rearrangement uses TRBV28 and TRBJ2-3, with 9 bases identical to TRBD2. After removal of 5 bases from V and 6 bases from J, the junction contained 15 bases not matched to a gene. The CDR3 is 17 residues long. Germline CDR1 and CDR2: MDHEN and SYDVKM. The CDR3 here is CASSVPPAGGGSDTQYF. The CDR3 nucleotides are TGTGCCAGCAGTGTCCCACCAGCGGGAGGCGGGTCGGATACGCAGTATTTT.

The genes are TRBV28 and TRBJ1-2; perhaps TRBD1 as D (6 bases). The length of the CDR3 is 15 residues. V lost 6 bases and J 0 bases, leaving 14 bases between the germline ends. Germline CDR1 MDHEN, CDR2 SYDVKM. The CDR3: CASSSSGAPNYGYTF. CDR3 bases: TGTGCCAGCAGCTCTTCAGGGGCTCCTAACTATGGCTACACCTTC.

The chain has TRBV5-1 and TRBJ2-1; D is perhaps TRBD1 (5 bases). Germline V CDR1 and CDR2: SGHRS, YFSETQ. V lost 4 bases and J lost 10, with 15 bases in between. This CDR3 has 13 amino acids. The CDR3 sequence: CASSHNTRTEQFF. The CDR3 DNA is TGCGCCAGCAGCCACAATACACGGACAGAGCAGTTCTTC.

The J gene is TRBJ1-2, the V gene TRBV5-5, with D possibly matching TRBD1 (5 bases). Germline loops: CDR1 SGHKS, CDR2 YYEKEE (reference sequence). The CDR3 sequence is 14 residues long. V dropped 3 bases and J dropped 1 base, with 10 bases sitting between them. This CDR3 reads CASSSRQLNYGYTF. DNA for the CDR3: TGTGCCAGCAGCTCCCGACAGCTTAACTATGGCTACACCTTC. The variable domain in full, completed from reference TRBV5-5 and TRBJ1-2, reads DAGVTQSPTHLIKTRGQQVTLRCSPISGHKSVSWYQQVLGQGPQFIFQYYEKEERGRGNFPDRFSARQFPNYSSELNVNALLLGDSALYLCASSSRQLNYGYTFGSGTRLTVV.

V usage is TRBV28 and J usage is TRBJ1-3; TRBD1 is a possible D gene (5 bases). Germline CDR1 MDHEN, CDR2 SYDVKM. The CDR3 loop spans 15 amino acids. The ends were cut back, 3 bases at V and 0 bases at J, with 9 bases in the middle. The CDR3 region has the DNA TGTGCCAGCAGTTTTAGACAGAGCTCTGGAAACACCATATATTTT. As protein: CASSFRQSSGNTIYF. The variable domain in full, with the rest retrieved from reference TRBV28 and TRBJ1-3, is DVKVTQSSRYLVKRTGEKVFLECVQDMDHENMFWYRQDPGLGLRLIYFSYDVKMKEKGDIPEGYSVSREKKERFSLILESASTNQTSMYLCASSFRQSSGNTIYFGEGSWLTVV.

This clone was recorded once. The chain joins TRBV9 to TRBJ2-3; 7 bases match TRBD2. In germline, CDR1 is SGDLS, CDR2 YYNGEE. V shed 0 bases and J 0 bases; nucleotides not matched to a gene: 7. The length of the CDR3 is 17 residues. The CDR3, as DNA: TGTGCCAGCAGCGTAGGTCGGACTAGTCGGAGCACAGATACGCAGTATTTT. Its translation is CASSVGRTSRSTDTQYF.

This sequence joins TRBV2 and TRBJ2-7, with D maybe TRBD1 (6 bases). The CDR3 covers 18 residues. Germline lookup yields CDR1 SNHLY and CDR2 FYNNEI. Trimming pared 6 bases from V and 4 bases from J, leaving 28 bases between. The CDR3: CASSEQGLSWKGSYEQYF. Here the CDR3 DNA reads TGTGCCAGCAGCGAACAGGGTTTGAGCTGGAAGGGATCTTACGAGCAGTACTTC. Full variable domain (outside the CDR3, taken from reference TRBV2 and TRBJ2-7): EPEVTQTPSHQVTQMGQEVILRCVPISNHLYFYWYRQILGQKVEFLVSFYNNEISEKSEIFDDQFSVERPDGSNFTLKIRSTKLEDSAMYFCASSEQGLSWKGSYEQYFGPGTRLTVT.

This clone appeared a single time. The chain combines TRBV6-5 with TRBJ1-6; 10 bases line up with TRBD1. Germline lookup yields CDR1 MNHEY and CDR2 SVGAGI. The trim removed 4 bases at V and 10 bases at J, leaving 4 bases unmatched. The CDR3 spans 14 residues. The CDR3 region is CASSWDRGGSPLHF. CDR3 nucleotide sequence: TGTGCCAGCAGTTGGGACAGGGGTGGATCACCCCTCCACTTT.

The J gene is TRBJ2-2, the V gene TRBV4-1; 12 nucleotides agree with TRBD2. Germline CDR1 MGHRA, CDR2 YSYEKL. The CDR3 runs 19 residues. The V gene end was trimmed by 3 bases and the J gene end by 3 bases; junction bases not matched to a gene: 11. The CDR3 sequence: CASSQKMSGTSGYTGELFF. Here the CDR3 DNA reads TGCGCCAGCAGCCAGAAGATGAGTGGGACTAGCGGGTACACCGGGGAGCTGTTTTTT.

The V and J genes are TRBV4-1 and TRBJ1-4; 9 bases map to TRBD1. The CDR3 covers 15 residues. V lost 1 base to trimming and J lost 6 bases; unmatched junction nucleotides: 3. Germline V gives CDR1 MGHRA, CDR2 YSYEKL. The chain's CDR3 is CASSQVGTGYEKLFF. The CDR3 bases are TGCGCCAGCAGCCAAGTAGGGACAGGGTATGAAAAACTGTTTTTT.

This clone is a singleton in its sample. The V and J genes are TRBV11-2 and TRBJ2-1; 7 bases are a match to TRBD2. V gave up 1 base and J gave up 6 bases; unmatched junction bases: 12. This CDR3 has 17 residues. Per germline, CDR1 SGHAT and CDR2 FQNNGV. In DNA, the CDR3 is TGTGCCAGCAGCTTAGTTGGGGACTACCGAATACCCAATGAGCAGTTCTTC. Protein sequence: CASSLVGDYRIPNEQFF.

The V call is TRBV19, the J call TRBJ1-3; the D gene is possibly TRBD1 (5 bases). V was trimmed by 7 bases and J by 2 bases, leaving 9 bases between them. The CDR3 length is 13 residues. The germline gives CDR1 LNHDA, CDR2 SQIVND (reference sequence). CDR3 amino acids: CASTGTPGNTIYF. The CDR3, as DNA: TGTGCCAGTACGGGGACTCCTGGAAACACCATATATTTT.

The CDR3 spells CASSPMTGDLNTEAFF. CDR3 DNA: TGTGCCAGCTCACCGATGACAGGGGACTTGAACACTGAAGCTTTCTTT. V is TRBV18 and J is TRBJ1-1; 8 bases line up with TRBD1. CDR1 is KGHSH, CDR2 LQKENI, per germline. There are 16 residues in the CDR3. V gave up 3 bases and J gave up 0 bases; unmatched junction bases: 6.